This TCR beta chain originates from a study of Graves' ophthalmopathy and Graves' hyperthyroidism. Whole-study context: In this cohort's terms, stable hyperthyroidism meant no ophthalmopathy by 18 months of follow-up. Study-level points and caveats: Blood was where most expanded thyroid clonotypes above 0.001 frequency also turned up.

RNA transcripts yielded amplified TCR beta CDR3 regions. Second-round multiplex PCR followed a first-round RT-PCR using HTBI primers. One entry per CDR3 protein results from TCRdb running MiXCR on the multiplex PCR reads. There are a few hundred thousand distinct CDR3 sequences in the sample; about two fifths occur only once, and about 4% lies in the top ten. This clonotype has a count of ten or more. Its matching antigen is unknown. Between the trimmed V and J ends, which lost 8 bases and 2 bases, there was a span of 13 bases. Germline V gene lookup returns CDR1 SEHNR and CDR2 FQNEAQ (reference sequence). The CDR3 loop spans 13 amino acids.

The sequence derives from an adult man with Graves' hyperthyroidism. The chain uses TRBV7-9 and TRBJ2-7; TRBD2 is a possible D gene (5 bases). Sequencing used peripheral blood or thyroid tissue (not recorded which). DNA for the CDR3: TGTGCCAGCGGATCGGACGGGACCTACGAGCAGTACTTC. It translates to CASGSDGTYEQYF.